The 29 T cell receptor beta chains below were found in one sample sequenced in a study of T cells in Graves' hyperthyroidism and ophthalmopathy (dated by TCRdb to between 2018 and 2021). The library was generated by multiplex PCR. The sequencing machine was an Illumina HiSeq 2000. The TCR beta CDR3 regions were amplified from the RNA transcripts. For the first round of RT-PCR on the TCR CDR3, the HTBI primer set was used together with the Qiagen OneStep RT-PCR kit. The public reads were reprocessed in TCRdb via fastp at Q25 and MiXCR, keeping in-frame beta chains. Every entry covers one CDR3 protein and lists the most common genes and DNA from its rows. The sample contains just over 550,000 distinct CDR3 sequences, under 60% of them found a single time. Just under 8.5% of the sample is in the top ten clones. The sample was peripheral blood or thyroid tissue (not recorded which). The receptors come from a woman aged 18-29 years with Graves' hyperthyroidism. Donor details come from another sample of the same person, matched by shared clones.

CDR3 in DNA: TGTGCCAGCAGTGAGGCTAGGCACACCGGGGAGCTGTTTTTT. Translated, it gives CASSEARHTGELFF. The V call is TRBV2, the J call TRBJ2-2; D unresolved. The CDR3 loop spans 14 amino acids. From germline, CDR1 is SNHLY and CDR2 FYNNEI. V gave up 3 bases and J gave up 3 bases, with 8 bases separating them.

The count of this clonotype is one. It may be a read error: a sequence one base away is much more abundant. The rearrangement joins TRBV24-1 to TRBJ2-7; 9 bases are a match to TRBD1. Germline assignment: CDR1 KGHDR and CDR2 SFDVKD. V was pared by 9 bases and J by 5 bases, with 7 bases of the junction left unmatched. The CDR3 consists of 13 residues. The CDR3 DNA reads as TGTGCCACCTGGGGACAGGGCACCCACGAGCAGTACTTC. Translating gives CATWGQGTHEQYF.

The rearrangement joins TRBV2 to TRBJ1-1; the D gene is possibly TRBD1 (6 bases). V lost 5 bases, J lost 11 bases, and 24 bases lay in between. This CDR3 comprises 15 residues. Germline values: CDR1 SNHLY, CDR2 FYNNEI. The CDR3 region has the DNA TGTGCCAGCAGTTCACAAGGGGGTATTTTCATAAGCGCTTTCTTT. Protein sequence: CASSSQGGIFISAFF. The full variable domain, in which reference TRBV2 and TRBJ1-1 provide the parts outside the CDR3, is EPEVTQTPSHQVTQMGQEVILRCVPISNHLYFYWYRQILGQKVEFLVSFYNNEISEKSEIFDDQFSVERPDGSNFTLKIRSTKLEDSAMYFCASSSQGGIFISAFFGQGTRLTVV.

Points on this clonotype: Possible read error: a much larger clone is one base away. The V and J genes are TRBV2 and TRBJ1-6, with 10 bases that match TRBD1. CDR1 and CDR2 from the germline V gene are SNHLY and FYNNEI. With V trimmed by 4 bases and J by 11 bases, 8 bases remained unmatched. The CDR3 is 15 amino acids. The CDR3 reads CASSVGTGAYPPLHF. As DNA, the CDR3 is TGTGCCAGCAGTGTCGGGACAGGGGCTTATCCACCCCTCCACTTT.

The chain employs TRBV20-1 and TRBJ1-2; D is possibly TRBD1 (6 bases). Germline assignment: CDR1 DFQATT and CDR2 SNEGSKA (reference sequence). CDR3 size: 14 residues. V dropped 7 bases and J dropped 4 bases, with 19 bases sitting between them. This CDR3 reads CSVSENQDSYGYTF. CDR3 coding DNA: TGCAGTGTATCCGAGAACCAGGACAGCTATGGCTACACCTTC.

Many counts were recorded for this clonotype. J is TRBJ2-5 and V is TRBV20-1, with D hard to call. CDR1 and CDR2 (germline): DFQATT, SNEGSKA (reference sequence). This CDR3 has 13 amino acids. Between the trimmed V and J ends, which lost 1 base and 5 bases, there was a span of 11 bases. The CDR3 sequence: CSARGTADETQYF. As DNA, the CDR3 is TGCAGTGCTAGAGGCACCGCAGACGAGACCCAGTACTTC.

The chain employs TRBV25-1 and TRBJ1-2; D is ambiguous. Germline-derived CDR1 and CDR2 are MGHDK and SYGVNS. The CDR3 runs 16 residues. V was pared by 1 base and J by 6 bases, with 18 bases between. This chain's CDR3 is CASSELGSGDSNGYTF. The CDR3 DNA is TGTGCCAGCAGTGAATTGGGGTCAGGCGATAGCAATGGCTACACCTTC.

The chain couples TRBV7-2 to TRBJ2-7; 7 bases agree with TRBD1. Germline CDR1 SGHTA, CDR2 FQGNSA. The J segment lost 6 bases and the V segment lost 6 bases, leaving 5 bases of the junction unmatched. The CDR3 loop spans 12 amino acids. CDR3 DNA: TGTGCCAGCAGACAGAACAGGGGCGAGCAGTACTTC. Translating gives CASRQNRGEQYF.

This chain joins TRBV10-2 and TRBJ1-1; the D is unclear. Germline V gene data show CDR1 as WSHSY and CDR2 as SAAADI. The CDR3 covers 15 residues. The V end was cut by 3 bases, the J end by 0 bases, with 11 bases between. This chain's CDR3 is CASSDVGRVNTEAFF. DNA for the CDR3: TGCGCCAGCAGTGACGTAGGGCGGGTGAACACTGAAGCTTTCTTT.

This clonotype was counted only a few times. This sequence joins TRBV9 and TRBJ2-7; D is perhaps TRBD2 (6 bases). This CDR3 comprises 15 residues. V gave up 0 bases and J gave up 0 bases, with 10 bases separating them. Germline CDR1 SGDLS, CDR2 YYNGEE. DNA of the CDR3: TGTGCCAGCAGCGTAGCGGGAGCCGGCTCCTACGAGCAGTACTTC. Translating gives CASSVAGAGSYEQYF.

About this clonotype itself: It may be a read error: a sequence one base away is much more abundant. The chain joins TRBV24-1 to TRBJ1-2, with D perhaps matching TRBD1 (5 bases). This CDR3 comprises 13 residues. V gave up 5 bases and J gave up 4 bases, with 10 bases separating them. The germline V gene encodes CDR1 KGHDR and CDR2 SFDVKD. The CDR3 region is CATSGRQTYGYTF. The CDR3 coding sequence is TGTGCCACCAGTGGGCGACAGACCTATGGCTACACCTTC.

This clonotype was counted at least ten times. The chain carries TRBV5-6 and TRBJ1-1; D gene uncertain. This CDR3 region has 13 residues. The V gene's germline CDR1 is SGHDT and CDR2 YYEEEE. V lost 1 base to trimming and J lost 5 bases, with 9 bases between them. Here the CDR3 reads CASSLSRDTEAFF. DNA of the CDR3: TGTGCCAGCAGCTTGTCGAGGGATACTGAAGCTTTCTTT.

Remarks on this clonotype: This may come from a read error, since a much larger clone is one base off. The V call is TRBV7-8, the J call TRBJ2-7; a weak D match, TRBD2 (6 bases). Germline lookup yields CDR1 SGHVS and CDR2 FQNEAQ. The CDR3 has 13 residues. CDR3 sequence: CAIVPRLDGERYF. DNA for the CDR3: TGTGCCATCGTGCCCCGACTAGACGGCGAGCGGTACTTC.

This clonotype was picked up a small number of times. The chain links TRBV5-1 to TRBJ1-2; D is ambiguous. Germline loops: CDR1 SGHRS, CDR2 YFSETQ. This CDR3 is 14 amino acids long. V shed 0 bases and J shed 4 bases, with 10 bases lying between them. DNA of the CDR3: TGCGCCAGCAGCTTGGATAGGGTGGCCTATGGCTACACCTTC. The encoded protein is CASSLDRVAYGYTF.

The V and J genes are TRBV19 and TRBJ2-5; the D call may be TRBD1 or TRBD2 (5 bases each). Between the trimmed V and J ends, which lost 6 bases and 5 bases, there was a span of 16 bases. The CDR3 contains 14 residues. Germline V lookup: CDR1 LNHDA, CDR2 SQIVND (reference sequence). In DNA form, the CDR3 reads TGTGCCAGTAGCCGAGAGGGACCCTGGGAGACCCAGTACTTC. Amino acid sequence: CASSREGPWETQYF.

The chain links TRBV10-3 to TRBJ2-6; D ambiguous. CDR1 and CDR2 (germline): ENHRY, SYGVKD. CDR3 length: 13 amino acids. With 3 bases removed from V and 10 bases from J, the gap between germline ends came to 10 bases. CDR3 DNA: TGTGCCATCAGTGAACAGCGAGCTAACGTCCTGACTTTC. As protein: CAISEQRANVLTF.

The chain carries TRBV7-6 and TRBJ1-6; the match to TRBD1 covers 10 bases. The CDR3 sequence is 14 residues long. Per germline, CDR1 SGHVS and CDR2 FNYEAQ. V trimming: 5 bases; J trimming: 9 bases; junction bases outside the gene matches: 4. This CDR3 reads CASSRGTGVSPLHF. CDR3 coding DNA: TGTGCCAGCAGCAGGGGGACAGGGGTTTCACCCCTCCACTTT.

This clonotype has ten or more counts. The V and J genes are TRBV7-9 and TRBJ2-5; D gene uncertain. The CDR3 is made up of 15 amino acids. The V and J ends lost 5 bases and 5 bases respectively, with 18 bases between them. The germline V gene has CDR1 SEHNR and CDR2 FQNEAQ (reference sequence). For the CDR3, the DNA is TGTGCCAGCAGCACCCTCCAGGCTAGTTTGGAGACCCAGTACTTC. As protein: CASSTLQASLETQYF.

This clonotype has only a few counts. The gene calls are TRBV7-6 and TRBJ2-7; 9 nucleotides line up with TRBD1. The CDR3 covers 15 residues. Germline V gene data show CDR1 as SGHVS and CDR2 as FNYEAQ. Losses at the gene ends were 5 bases for V and 2 bases for J; bases not matched to a gene: 7. The CDR3 loop reads CASSTTGTGTYEQYF. In nucleotides, the CDR3 is TGTGCCAGCAGCACGACCGGGACAGGGACCTACGAGCAGTACTTC.

This sequence joins TRBV20-1 and TRBJ1-2; TRBD1 matches 7 bases. The germline V gene has CDR1 DFQATT and CDR2 SNEGSKA (reference sequence). This CDR3 is 9 amino acids long. CDR3 sequence: CSADRSYTF. The CDR3 nucleotides are TGCAGCGCGGACAGGAGCTACACCTTC.

This sequence joins TRBV29-1 and TRBJ1-2; D perhaps matches TRBD1 (6 bases). Trimming cost V 8 bases and J 0 bases, with 16 bases left between them. This CDR3 has 14 residues. Germline V gene lookup returns CDR1 SQVTM and CDR2 ANQGSEA. The CDR3 DNA is TGCAGCACCTTAACAGGGACCTCTAACTATGGCTACACCTTC. Translating it yields CSTLTGTSNYGYTF.

Ten or more counts support this clonotype. The chain is built from TRBV9 and TRBJ1-2; D perhaps matches TRBD1 (6 bases). This CDR3 spans 13 amino acids. The V gene lost 1 base and the J gene lost 2 bases, with 6 bases spanning the gap. CDR1 and CDR2 (germline): SGDLS, YYNGEE. CDR3 amino acids: CASSVTGNYGYTF. The CDR3, as DNA: TGTGCCAGCAGCGTAACAGGGAACTATGGCTACACCTTC.

This clonotype was recorded a few times. CDR3 in DNA: TGTGCCACGCGACAGGGGGATAACTATGGCTACACCTTC. It yields the protein CATRQGDNYGYTF. The chain links TRBV10-3 to TRBJ1-2; 9 bases line up with TRBD1. Germline CDR1 ENHRY, CDR2 SYGVKD. The CDR3 loop spans 13 amino acids. After removal of 10 bases from V and 1 base from J, the junction contained 4 bases not matched to a gene.

This clonotype occurred a few times. The CDR3 loop reads CASSQVGNSFGEQYF. As DNA, the CDR3 is TGCGCCAGCAGCCAAGTAGGTAATTCCTTTGGTGAGCAGTACTTC. This chain joins TRBV4-1 and TRBJ2-5; D not certain. CDR3 length: 15 residues. V dropped 1 base and J dropped 11 bases, with 20 bases sitting between them. CDR1 is MGHRA and CDR2 is YSYEKL in the germline V gene.

Many counts were recorded for this clonotype. The rearrangement links TRBV29-1 to TRBJ1-3; possible D gene TRBD1, 6 bases. CDR3 size: 13 residues. Per the germline V gene, CDR1 is SQVTM and CDR2 is ANQGSEA. Trimming took off 4 bases at V and 2 bases at J, with 9 bases between the two ends. The DNA for the CDR3 is TGCAGCGTTGCACAGGGTACTGGAAACACCATATATTTT. Encoded protein: CSVAQGTGNTIYF.

The V gene is TRBV20-1, the J gene TRBJ2-5; either TRBD1 or TRBD2 may fit D (5 bases each). Germline V gives CDR1 DFQATT, CDR2 SNEGSKA (reference sequence). The length of the CDR3 is 13 residues. Between the trimmed V and J ends, which lost 2 bases and 6 bases, there was a span of 13 bases. The CDR3 bases are TGCAGTGCTAGATTTGGGGGTTTTAAGACCCAGTACTTC. This gives the protein CSARFGGFKTQYF.

The chain recombines TRBV25-1 with TRBJ1-4; 7 nucleotides agree with TRBD1. Germline lookup yields CDR1 MGHDK and CDR2 SYGVNS. J lost 4 bases, V lost 6 bases, and 5 bases had no gene match. The CDR3 has 14 residues. The CDR3 protein is CASSPGQFNEKLFF. CDR3 nucleotides: TGTGCCAGCAGCCCGGGACAGTTTAATGAAAAACTGTTTTTT.

The chain links TRBV2 to TRBJ1-2, with D possibly being TRBD1 (5 bases). This CDR3 region has 15 residues. Trimming shortened V by 7 bases and J by 6 bases, and 21 bases separated the two germline ends. The germline CDR1 and CDR2 sequences are SNHLY and FYNNEI. CDR3 DNA: TGTGCCAGCACCCCCTCCAAGGGGCGCAGGGATGGCTACACCTTC. Translated: CASTPSKGRRDGYTF.

This clonotype was counted once. The J gene is TRBJ1-4, the V gene TRBV20-1, with 7 bases identical to TRBD1. Per germline, CDR1 DFQATT and CDR2 SNEGSKA (reference sequence). The CDR3 spans 14 residues. Trimming took 1 base from V and 4 from J; bases not matched to a gene: 3. The CDR3 bases are TGCAGTGCTAGAGTTGGGACAGTTAATGAAAAACTGTTTTTT. Translated, it gives CSARVGTVNEKLFF.